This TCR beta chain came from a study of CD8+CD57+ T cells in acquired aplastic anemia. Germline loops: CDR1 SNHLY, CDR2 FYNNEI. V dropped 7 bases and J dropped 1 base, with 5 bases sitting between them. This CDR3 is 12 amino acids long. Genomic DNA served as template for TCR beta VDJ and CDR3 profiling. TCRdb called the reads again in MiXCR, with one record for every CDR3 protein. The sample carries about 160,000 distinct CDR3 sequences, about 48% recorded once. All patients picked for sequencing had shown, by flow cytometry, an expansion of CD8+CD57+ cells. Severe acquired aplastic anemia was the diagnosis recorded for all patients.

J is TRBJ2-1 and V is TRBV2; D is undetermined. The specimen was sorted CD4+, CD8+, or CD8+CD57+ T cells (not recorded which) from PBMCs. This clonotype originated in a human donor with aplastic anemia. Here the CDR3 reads CASKRSYNEQFF. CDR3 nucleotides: TGTGCCAGCAAACGTTCCTACAATGAGCAGTTCTTC.